This TCR beta chain was captured by sequencing in a study of somatic mutations in T cells in chronic GVHD (dated by TCRdb to the early 2020s). For sorting, staining was performed with anti-CD3, anti-CD4, anti-CD8 and a Vbeta20 antibody from the IOTest Beta Mark kit on a FACSAria III, and a purity above 97% was achieved. Peripheral blood was drawn into sodium heparin tubes, and mononuclear cells were separated by Ficoll-Paque PLUS density gradient centrifugation. CD4+ Vbeta20+, CD4+ Vbeta20-, and CD8+ T cell fractions were FACS-sorted before TCRbeta deep sequencing. Genomic DNA was isolated and then used for the TCRbeta deep sequencing. TCRbeta CDR3 sequencing and initial data processing were performed with the immunoSEQ assay as a commercial service. In the paper's pipeline: Reads were demultiplexed, adapter and primer sequences were trimmed, similar clones were merged through frequency-ratio clustering, and V, D, J genes were annotated using IMGT. In TCRdb, the immuneACCESS table is reduced to in-frame sequences with V and J assigned. These tables do not hold every clone; where another copy was compared, an unresolved V gene accounts for under half, and the others remain unexplained. D and trimming come from the DNA, and the V and J calls and clone size come from that table. The sample yields some 1,700 clones; around two thirds were counted once. Approximately 60% of the sample belongs to the ten largest clones.

Details on this clone: The specificity of this receptor is unknown. No base quality values were provided; no much bigger clone lies one nucleotide off.

V loses 4 bases, J loses 5 bases, and the germline ends lie 19 bases apart. The CDR3 runs 17 amino acids, cysteine and phenylalanine included. Only the CDR3 DNA is retained, 51 bases long and in frame from the first base. CDR1 SGHKS and CDR2 YYEKEE were looked up in the germline V gene (reference sequence). The TCR was taken from a male patient between 45 and 60 years old with chronic graft-versus-host disease. After transplantation, some T cells may belong to the graft donor instead of the recipient. The source material was CD8+ T cells from blood. The V and J segments used are TRBV5-5 and TRBJ1-6; TRBD1 is a weak D gene call, 5 bases matching. The CDR3 sequence is CASSPRRVLGDNSPLHF. The nucleotides are TGTGCCAGCAGCCCGCGTAGGGTCTTAGGGGATAATTCACCCCTCCACTTT.